Given below is one T cell receptor (beta chain) in context. TCRdb redid the calling of the RT-PCR reads with MiXCR, one entry per CDR3 protein. The data contain roughly 500,000 distinct CDR3 sequences, roughly a quarter of them seen just once; the ten biggest clones take up 2.5% to 3.5%. These data come from a study of response to subunit inactivated influenza vaccine. Looked up from germline, CDR1 is SGHRS and CDR2 is YFSETQ. The length of the CDR3 is 14 residues. V lost 7 bases, J lost 10 bases, and 21 bases lay in between. This sample was shared with a second study, whose subject was T cells expressing NK-cell markers. That investigation notes: 5'RACE template switching with UMIs generated TCR beta cDNA. It was sorted CD3+CD56+NKG2C+, CD3+CD56+NKG2C- and CD3+CD56-NKG2C+ T cells that supplied the TCR beta repertoires. The eight sequenced donors comprised seven who were HCMV-seropositive and one who was seronegative. In a few donors, these clonotypes also led the CD3+CD56-NKG2C+ fraction.

The sequences come from CD4+ T cells sorted from PBMCs, collected less than 13 days after vaccination. J is TRBJ2-1 and V is TRBV5-1; maybe TRBD1 (6 bases). This TCR was sampled from a man between 50 and 59 years old who received an inactivated influenza vaccine. The CDR3, as DNA: TGCGCCAGCGGATTACAGGGACCGCGTGAAGAGCAGTTCTTC. It codes for CASGLQGPREEQFF.